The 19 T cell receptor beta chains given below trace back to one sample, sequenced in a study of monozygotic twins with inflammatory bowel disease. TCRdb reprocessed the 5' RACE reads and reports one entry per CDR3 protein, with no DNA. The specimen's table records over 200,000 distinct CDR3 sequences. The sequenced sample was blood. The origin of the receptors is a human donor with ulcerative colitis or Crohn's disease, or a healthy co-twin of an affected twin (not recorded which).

The CDR3 protein is CASHRGLGQPQHF. The chain links TRBV28 to TRBJ1-5; the TCRdb D gene call, TRBD1, has no DNA to confirm it. Germline V gives CDR1 MDHEN, CDR2 SYDVKM. This CDR3 has 13 residues.

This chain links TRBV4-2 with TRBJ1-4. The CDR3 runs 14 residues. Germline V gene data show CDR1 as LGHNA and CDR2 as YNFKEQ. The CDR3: CASSHPGLGEKLFF.

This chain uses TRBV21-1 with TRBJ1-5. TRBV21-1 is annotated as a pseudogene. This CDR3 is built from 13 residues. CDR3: CASTHHRNQPQHF.

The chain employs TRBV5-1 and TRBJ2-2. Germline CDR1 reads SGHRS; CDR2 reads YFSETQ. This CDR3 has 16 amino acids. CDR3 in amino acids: CASSPKGIANTGELFF.

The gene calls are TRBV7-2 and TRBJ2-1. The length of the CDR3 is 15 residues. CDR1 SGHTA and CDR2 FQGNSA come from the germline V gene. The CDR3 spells CASSPLGFSYNEQFF.

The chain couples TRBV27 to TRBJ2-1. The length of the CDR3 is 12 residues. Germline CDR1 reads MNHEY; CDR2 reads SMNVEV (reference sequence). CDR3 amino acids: CASSLSGDEQLF.

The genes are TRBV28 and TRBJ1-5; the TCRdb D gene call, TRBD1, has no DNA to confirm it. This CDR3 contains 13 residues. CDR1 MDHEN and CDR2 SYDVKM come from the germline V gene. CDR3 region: CASSSTGQQPQHF. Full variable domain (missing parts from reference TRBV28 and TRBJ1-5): DVKVTQSSRYLVKRTGEKVFLECVQDMDHENMFWYRQDPGLGLRLIYFSYDVKMKEKGDIPEGYSVSREKKERFSLILESASTNQTSMYLCASSSTGQQPQHFGDGTRLSIL.

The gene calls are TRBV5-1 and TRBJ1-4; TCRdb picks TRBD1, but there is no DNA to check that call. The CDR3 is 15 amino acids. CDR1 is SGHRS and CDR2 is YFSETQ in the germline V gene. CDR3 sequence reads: CASSRGSGPVEKLFF.

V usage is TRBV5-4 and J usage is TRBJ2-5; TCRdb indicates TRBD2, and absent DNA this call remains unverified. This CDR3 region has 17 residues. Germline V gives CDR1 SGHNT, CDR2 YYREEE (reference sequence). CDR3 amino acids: CASSLKSSGGFQETQYF.

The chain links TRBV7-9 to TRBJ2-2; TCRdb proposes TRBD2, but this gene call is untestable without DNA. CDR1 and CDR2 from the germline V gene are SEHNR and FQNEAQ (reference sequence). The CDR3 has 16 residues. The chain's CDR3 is CASSLAFGESPGELFF.

The CDR3 loop reads CASIPTPGFGEQYF. The chain couples TRBV7-6 to TRBJ2-7; TCRdb designates TRBD1, a call that cannot be tested without DNA. CDR3 size: 14 residues. The germline CDR1 and CDR2 sequences are SGHVS and FNYEAQ.

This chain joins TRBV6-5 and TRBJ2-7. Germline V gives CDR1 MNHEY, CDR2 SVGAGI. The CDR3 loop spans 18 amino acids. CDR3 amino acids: CASSYAVGIVEEVNEQYF.

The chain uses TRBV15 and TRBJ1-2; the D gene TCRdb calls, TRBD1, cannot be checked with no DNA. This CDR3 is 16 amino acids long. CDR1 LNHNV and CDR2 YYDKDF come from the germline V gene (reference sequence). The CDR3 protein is CATSRVDADRLYGYTF.

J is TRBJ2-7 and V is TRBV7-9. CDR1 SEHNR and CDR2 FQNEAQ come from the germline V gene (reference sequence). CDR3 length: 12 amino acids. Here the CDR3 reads CASYLRPYEQYF.

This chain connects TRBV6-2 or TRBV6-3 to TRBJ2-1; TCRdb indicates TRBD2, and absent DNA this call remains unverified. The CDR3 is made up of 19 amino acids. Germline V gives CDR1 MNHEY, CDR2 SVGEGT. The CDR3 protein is CASSYSRSFRLAGNNEQFF.

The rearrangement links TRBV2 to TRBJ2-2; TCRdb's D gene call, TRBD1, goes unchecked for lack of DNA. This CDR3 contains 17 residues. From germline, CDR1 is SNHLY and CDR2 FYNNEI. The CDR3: CASRPLAGATNTGELFF.

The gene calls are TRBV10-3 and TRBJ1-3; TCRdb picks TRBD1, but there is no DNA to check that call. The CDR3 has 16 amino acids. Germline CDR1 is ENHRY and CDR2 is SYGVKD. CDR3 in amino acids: CAISSGDRGGGNTIYF.

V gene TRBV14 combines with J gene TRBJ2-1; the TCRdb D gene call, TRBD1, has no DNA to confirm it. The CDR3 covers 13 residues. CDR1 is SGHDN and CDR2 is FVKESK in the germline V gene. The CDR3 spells CASSHWTVLDQFF.

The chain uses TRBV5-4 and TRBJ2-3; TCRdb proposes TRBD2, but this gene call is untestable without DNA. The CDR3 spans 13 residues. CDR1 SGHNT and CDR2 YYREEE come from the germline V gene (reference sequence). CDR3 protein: CASSLEPADTQYF.